The TCR beta chain described here comes from a study of cytomegalovirus exposure and HLA in healthy donors. Study information: Around 77 million unique TCRs from HLA-typed donors made up an early data release.

General study points: Reported results showed that the classifier diagnosed cytomegalovirus status with high specificity and sensitivity.

The PCR was carried out with 60 Vbeta primers and 13 Jbeta primers. Sequencing was performed with immunoSEQ multiplex PCR; in TCRdb, only in-frame clones are kept and a portion is missing. In the table there are about 170,000 clones, around 82% of which are singletons. This clone was observed a few times. No antigen is known for it. The origin of this receptor is a male donor in good health and CMV-seronegative. Sequencing was performed on PBMCs.

CDR3 sequence (DNA): TGTGCCAGCAGCTTAGAAGGGAGCACCATATATTTT. Translating it yields CASSLEGSTIYF. The chain links TRBV7-2 to TRBJ1-3; D is uncertain. V was pared by 1 base and J by 9 bases, with 7 bases between. Germline V CDR1 and CDR2: SGHTA, FQGNSA. The CDR3 is made up of 12 amino acids.